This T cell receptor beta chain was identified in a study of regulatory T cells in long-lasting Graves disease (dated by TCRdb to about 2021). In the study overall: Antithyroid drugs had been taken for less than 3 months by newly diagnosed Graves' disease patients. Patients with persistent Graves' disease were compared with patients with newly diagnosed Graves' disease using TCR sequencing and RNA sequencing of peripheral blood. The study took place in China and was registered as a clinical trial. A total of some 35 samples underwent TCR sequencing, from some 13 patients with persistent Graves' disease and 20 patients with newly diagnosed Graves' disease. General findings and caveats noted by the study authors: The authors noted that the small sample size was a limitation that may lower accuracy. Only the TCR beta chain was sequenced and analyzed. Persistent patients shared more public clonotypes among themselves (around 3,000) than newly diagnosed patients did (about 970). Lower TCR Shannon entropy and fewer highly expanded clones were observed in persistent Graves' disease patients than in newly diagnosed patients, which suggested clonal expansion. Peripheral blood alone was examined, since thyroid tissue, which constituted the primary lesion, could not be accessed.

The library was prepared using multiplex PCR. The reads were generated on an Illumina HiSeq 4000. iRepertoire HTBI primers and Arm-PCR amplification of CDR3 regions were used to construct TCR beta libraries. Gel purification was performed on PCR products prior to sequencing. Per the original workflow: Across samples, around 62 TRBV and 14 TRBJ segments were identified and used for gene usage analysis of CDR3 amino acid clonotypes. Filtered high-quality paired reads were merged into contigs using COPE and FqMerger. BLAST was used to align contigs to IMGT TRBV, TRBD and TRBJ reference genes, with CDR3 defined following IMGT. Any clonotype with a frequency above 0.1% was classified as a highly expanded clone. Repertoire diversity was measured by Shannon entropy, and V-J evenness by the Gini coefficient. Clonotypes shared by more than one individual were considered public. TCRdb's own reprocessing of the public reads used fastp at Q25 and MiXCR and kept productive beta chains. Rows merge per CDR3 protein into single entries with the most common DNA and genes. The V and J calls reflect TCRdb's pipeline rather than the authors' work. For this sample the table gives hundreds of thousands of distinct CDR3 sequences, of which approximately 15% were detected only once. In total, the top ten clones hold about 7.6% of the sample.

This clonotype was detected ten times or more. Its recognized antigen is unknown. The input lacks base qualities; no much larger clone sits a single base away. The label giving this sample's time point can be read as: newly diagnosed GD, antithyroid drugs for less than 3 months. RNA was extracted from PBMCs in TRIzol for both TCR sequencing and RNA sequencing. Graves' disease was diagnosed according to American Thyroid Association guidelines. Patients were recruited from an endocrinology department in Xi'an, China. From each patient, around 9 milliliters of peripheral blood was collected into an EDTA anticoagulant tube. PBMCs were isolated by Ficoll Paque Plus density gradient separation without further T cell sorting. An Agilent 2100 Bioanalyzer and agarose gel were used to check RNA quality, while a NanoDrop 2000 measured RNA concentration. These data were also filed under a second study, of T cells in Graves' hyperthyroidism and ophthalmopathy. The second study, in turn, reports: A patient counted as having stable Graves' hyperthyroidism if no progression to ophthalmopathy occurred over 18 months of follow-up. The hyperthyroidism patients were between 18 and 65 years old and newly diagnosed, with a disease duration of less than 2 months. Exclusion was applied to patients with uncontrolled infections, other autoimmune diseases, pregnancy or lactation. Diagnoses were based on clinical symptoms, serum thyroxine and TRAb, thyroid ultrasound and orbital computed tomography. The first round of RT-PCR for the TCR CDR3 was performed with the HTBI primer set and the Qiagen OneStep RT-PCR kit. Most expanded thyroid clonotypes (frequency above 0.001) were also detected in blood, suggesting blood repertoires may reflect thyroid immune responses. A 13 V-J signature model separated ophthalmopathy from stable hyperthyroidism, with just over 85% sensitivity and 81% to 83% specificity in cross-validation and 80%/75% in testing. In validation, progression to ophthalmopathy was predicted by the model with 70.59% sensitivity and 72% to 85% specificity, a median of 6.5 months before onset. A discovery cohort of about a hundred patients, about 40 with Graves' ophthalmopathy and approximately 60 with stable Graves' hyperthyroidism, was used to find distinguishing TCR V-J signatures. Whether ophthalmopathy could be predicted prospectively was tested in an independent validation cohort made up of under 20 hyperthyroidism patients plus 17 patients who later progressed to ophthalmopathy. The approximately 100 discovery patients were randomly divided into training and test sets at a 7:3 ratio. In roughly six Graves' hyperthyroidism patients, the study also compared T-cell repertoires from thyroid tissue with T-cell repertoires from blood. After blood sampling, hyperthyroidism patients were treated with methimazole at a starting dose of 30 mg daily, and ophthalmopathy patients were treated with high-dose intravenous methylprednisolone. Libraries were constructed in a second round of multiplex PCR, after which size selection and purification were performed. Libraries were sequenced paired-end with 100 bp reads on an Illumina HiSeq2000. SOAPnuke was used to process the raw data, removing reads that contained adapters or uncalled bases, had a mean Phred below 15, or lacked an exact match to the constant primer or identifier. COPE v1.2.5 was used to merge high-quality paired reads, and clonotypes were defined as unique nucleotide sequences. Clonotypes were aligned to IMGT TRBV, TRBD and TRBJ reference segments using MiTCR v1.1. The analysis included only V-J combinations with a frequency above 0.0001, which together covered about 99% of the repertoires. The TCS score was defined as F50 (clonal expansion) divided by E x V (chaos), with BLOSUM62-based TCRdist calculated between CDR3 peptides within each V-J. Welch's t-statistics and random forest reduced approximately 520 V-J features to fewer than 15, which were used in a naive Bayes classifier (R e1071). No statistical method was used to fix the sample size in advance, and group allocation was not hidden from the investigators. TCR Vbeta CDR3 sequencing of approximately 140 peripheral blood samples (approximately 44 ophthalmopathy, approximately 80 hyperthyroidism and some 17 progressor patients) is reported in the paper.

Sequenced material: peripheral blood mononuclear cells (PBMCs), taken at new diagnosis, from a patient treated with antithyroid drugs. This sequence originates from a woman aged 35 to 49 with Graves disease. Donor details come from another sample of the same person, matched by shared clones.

Read as DNA, the sequence is TGTGCCAGCAGCCTGCCCGAGGGACAGCCGTCCGAGCAGTACTTC. Protein translation: CASSLPEGQPSEQYF. The V gene is TRBV7-9 and the J gene is TRBJ2-7, and 7 junctional nucleotides match TRBD1. Germline trimming: 5 bases from V, 6 bases from J; junction bases outside gene matches: 13. Taken from cysteine to phenylalanine, the CDR3 has 15 residues. Only the CDR3 DNA is retained, 45 bases long and in frame from the first base. Taken from the germline V gene (reference sequence), the CDR1 and CDR2 loops are SEHNR and FQNEAQ.